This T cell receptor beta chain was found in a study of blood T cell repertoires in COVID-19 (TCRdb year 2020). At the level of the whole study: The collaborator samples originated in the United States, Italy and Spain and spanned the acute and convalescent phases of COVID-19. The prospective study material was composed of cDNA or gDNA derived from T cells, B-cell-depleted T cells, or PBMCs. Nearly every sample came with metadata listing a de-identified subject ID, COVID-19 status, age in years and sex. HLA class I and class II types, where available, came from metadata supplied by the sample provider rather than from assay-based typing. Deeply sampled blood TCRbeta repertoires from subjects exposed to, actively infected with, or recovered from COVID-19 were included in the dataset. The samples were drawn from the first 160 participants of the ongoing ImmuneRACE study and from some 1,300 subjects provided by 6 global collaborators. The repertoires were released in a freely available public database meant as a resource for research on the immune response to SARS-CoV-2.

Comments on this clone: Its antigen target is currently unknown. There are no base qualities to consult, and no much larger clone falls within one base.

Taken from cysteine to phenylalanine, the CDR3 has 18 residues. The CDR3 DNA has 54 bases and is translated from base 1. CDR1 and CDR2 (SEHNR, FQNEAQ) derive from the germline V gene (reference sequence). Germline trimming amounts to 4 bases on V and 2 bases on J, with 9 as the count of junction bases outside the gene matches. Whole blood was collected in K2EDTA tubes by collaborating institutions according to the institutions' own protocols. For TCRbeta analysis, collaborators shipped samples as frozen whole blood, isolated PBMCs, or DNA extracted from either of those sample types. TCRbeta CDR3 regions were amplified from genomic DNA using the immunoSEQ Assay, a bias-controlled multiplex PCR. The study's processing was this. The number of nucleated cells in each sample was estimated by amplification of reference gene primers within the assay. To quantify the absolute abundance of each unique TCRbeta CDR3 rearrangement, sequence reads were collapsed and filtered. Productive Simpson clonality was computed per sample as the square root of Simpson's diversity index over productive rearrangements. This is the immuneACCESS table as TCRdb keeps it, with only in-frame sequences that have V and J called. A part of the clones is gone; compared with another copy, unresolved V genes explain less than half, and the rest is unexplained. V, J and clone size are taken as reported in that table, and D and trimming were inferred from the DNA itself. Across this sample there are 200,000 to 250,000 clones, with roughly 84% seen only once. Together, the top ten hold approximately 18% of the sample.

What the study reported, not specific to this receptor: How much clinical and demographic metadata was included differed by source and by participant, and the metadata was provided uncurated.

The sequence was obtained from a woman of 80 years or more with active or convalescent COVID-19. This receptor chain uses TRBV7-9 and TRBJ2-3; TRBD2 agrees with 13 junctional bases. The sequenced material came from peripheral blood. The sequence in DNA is TGTGCCAGCAGCTCGGGACTAGCGGGGTGGCGCGTCACAGATACGCAGTATTTT. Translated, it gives CASSSGLAGWRVTDTQYF.